This T cell receptor beta chain was captured in a study of CD8+ T cells in alopecia areata. Whole-study context: Tofacitinib administration to treated patients was oral, at 5 to 10 mg twice daily. Overall study findings and caveats: Scalp sequencing also captures normal skin's resident alphabeta T cells.

RNA extraction was followed by reverse transcription into cDNA, which acted as the sequencing template. The repertoire was sequenced with immunoSEQ multiplex PCR; TCRdb's copy has only in-frame clones and lacks some. The sample contains more than 100,000 clones, around 60% of which appear only once. Trimming stripped 3 bases from V and 2 bases from J, with 14 bases between. The CDR3 is 15 residues long. Germline V gene lookup returns CDR1 SGHDT and CDR2 YYEEEE. A remark on this clone: Its antigen is currently unknown.

This TCR was recovered from a human donor with alopecia areata. V usage is TRBV5-6 and J usage is TRBJ2-5, with a possible D match to TRBD1 (6 bases). The sample was CD4+ T cells sorted from blood, taken at week 0. DNA for the CDR3: TGTGCCAGCAGCTCCTCTTTTGGACAGCAAGAGACCCAGTACTTC. This gives the protein CASSSSFGQQETQYF.